This entry is about one T cell receptor (beta chain). The table came from immunoSEQ multiplex PCR; TCRdb's copy has only in-frame clones and leaves some out. This table has about 28,000 clones, 84% appearing once. The sample is drawn from a study of blood T cell repertoires in COVID-19. For the study at large: Samples of COVID-19 (acute and convalescent) were obtained from the United States, Italy and Spain. Sample material is recorded as cDNA or gDNA derived from T cells, B-cell-depleted T cells, or PBMCs.

The sample taken for sequencing was peripheral blood. The receptor comes from a man in his 70s with active COVID-19.

The CDR3 loop reads CASSYSQDQPQHF. CDR3 nucleotide sequence: TGTGCCAGCAGTTACAGTCAAGATCAGCCCCAGCATTTT. V usage is TRBV12-3 or TRBV12-4 and J usage is TRBJ1-5; the D is unclear. The CDR3 is made up of 13 amino acids. The V and J ends lost 4 bases and 5 bases respectively, with 9 bases between them.